This T cell receptor (beta chain) was found in a study of blood T cell repertoires in COVID-19. Study-level information: The study drew acute and convalescent COVID-19 samples from the United States, Italy and Spain.

The CDR3 contains 15 residues. Germline trimming cut 4 bases from V and 4 bases from J; bases unmatched to any gene: 6. CDR1 is SNHLY, CDR2 FYNNEI, per germline. Only in-frame clones appear in the TCRdb table, and some are missing; sequencing was by immunoSEQ multiplex PCR. The sample has some 78,000 clones; around 90% are singletons. The TCR sequence derives from a woman of 80 years or more with active or convalescent COVID-19. The chain carries TRBV2 and TRBJ1-4, with TRBD1 matching 7 bases. The sequenced sample was peripheral blood. In nucleotides, the CDR3 is TGTGCCAGCAGTGGTCAGGGACAGATTAATGAAAAACTGTTTTTT. This translates into CASSGQGQINEKLFF.